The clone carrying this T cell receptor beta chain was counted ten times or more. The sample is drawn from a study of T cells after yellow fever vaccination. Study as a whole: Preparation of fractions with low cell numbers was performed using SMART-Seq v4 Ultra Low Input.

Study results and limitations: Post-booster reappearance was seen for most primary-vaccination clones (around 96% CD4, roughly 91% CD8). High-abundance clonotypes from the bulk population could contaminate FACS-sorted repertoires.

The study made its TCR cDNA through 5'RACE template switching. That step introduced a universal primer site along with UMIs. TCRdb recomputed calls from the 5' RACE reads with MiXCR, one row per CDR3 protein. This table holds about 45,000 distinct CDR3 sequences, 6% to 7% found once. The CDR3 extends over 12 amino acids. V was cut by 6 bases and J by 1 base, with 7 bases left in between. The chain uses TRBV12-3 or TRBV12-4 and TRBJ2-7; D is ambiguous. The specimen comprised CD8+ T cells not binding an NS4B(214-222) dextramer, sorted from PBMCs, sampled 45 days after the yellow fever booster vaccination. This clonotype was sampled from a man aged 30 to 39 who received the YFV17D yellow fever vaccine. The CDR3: CASSPASYEQYF. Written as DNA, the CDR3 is TGTGCCAGCAGCCCAGCATCCTACGAGCAGTACTTC.